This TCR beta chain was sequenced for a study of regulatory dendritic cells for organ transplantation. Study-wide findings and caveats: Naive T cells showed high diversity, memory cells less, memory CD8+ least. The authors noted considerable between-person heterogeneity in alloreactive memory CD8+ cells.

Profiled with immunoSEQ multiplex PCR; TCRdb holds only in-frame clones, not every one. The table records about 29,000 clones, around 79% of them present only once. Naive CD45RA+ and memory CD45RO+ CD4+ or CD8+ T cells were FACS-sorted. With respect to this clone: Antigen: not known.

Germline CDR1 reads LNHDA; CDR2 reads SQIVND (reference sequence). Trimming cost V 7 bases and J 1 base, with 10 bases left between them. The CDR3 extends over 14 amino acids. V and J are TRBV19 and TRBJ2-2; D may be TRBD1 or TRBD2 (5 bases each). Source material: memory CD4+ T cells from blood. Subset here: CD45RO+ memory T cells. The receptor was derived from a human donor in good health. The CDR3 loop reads CASKTGRNTGELFF. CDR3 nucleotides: TGTGCCAGTAAGACGGGACGGAACACCGGGGAGCTGTTTTTT.